This TCR beta chain was retrieved from a study of shared clonotypes between healthy human individuals. Data came from immunoSEQ multiplex PCR; TCRdb stores just in-frame clones and leaves some out. This sample has 2,500,000 or so clones, with roughly 92% found just once. Sequenced material: naive CD4+ T cells sorted from blood. Indicated subset: CD45RA+ positively selected. The receptor comes from a young man in good health.

In DNA form, the CDR3 reads TGTGCCTGGAGTGTCGCTAGCGGGAAATCAGATACGCAGTATTTT. The encoded protein is CAWSVASGKSDTQYF. This chain uses TRBV30 with TRBJ2-3; 9 bases agree with TRBD2. CDR3 length: 15 residues. Per the germline V gene, CDR1 is GTSNPN and CDR2 is SVGIG (reference sequence). Trimming at V came to 0 bases and at J to 4 bases, leaving 5 bases not matched to a gene.